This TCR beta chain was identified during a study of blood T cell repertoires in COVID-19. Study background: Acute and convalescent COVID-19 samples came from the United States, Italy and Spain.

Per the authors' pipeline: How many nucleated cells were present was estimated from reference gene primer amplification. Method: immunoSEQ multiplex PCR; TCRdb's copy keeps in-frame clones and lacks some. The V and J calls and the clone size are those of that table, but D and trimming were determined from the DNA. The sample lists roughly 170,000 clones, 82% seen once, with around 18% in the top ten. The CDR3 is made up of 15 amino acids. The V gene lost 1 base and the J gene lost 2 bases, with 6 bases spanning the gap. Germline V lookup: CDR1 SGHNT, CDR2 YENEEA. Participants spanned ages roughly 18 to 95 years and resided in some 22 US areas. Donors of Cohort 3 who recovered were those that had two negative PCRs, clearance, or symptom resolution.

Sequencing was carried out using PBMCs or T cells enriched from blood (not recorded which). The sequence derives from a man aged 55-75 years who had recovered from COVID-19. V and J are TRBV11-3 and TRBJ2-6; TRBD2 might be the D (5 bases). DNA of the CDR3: TGTGCCAGCAGCTTAGGAGGGCCTGGGGCCAACGTCCTGACTTTC. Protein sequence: CASSLGGPGANVLTF.